The 32 T cell receptor beta chains below were found in one sample sequenced in a study of CD8+CD57+ T cells in acquired aplastic anemia. TCR beta VDJ and CDR3 profiles were obtained from a genomic DNA template. TCRdb re-called the reads with MiXCR, one entry per CDR3 protein. Among a few hundred thousand distinct CDR3 sequences, around 32% were seen once, and the ten largest hold 0.82%. Only patients with CD8+CD57+ cell expansion on flow cytometry were chosen for sequencing. The sample comprised sorted CD4+, CD8+, or CD8+CD57+ T cells (not recorded which) from PBMCs. The receptors stem from a human donor with aplastic anemia.

This clonotype appeared a few times. The chain combines TRBV20-1 with TRBJ1-3, with unresolved D. Trimming removed 6 bases from V and 3 bases from J, with 6 bases in between. In germline, CDR1 is DFQATT, CDR2 SNEGSKA (reference sequence). CDR3 length: 11 residues. CDR3 protein: CSASYGNTIYF. In nucleotides, the CDR3 is TGCAGTGCCAGTTATGGAAACACCATATATTTT.

This clonotype was found a few times. This rearrangement joins TRBV19 to TRBJ2-7, with D perhaps TRBD2 (6 bases). This CDR3 contains 14 residues. The V gene lost 5 bases and the J gene lost 2 bases, with 13 bases spanning the gap. Germline CDR1 LNHDA, CDR2 SQIVND (reference sequence). The CDR3 is CASSDQAGPYEQYF. In nucleotides, the CDR3 is TGTGCCAGTAGTGACCAGGCGGGACCCTACGAGCAGTACTTC.

The genes are TRBV10-3 and TRBJ1-2; D remains unclear. Germline-derived CDR1 and CDR2 are ENHRY and SYGVKD. With 4 bases removed from V and 5 bases from J, the gap between germline ends came to 11 bases. CDR3 length: 13 amino acids. CDR3 DNA sequence: TGTGCCATCAGTGTTTCCACCGCTTATGGCTACACCTTC. The encoded protein is CAISVSTAYGYTF.

A word on this clonotype: The junction does not match germline at one end; this may be a read error. The V and J genes are TRBV6-1 and TRBJ1-6; 8 nucleotides match TRBD1. The CDR3 loop spans 14 amino acids. CDR1 is MNHNS and CDR2 is SASEGT in the germline V gene. The DNA of the CDR3 is TGTGCCAGCGGCCCCCAGGGGGCCTATTCACCCCCCCACTTT. Amino acid sequence: CASGPQGAYSPPHF.

This rearrangement joins TRBV20-1 to TRBJ1-2; 8 nucleotides line up with TRBD1. The CDR3 runs to 12 residues. Germline CDR1 and CDR2: DFQATT and SNEGSKA (reference sequence). Losses at the gene ends were 6 bases for V and 7 bases for J; bases not matched to a gene: 7. DNA of the CDR3: TGCAGTGCACGGACAGGGTATGGTGGCTACACCTTC. It is translated as CSARTGYGGYTF.

V usage is TRBV4-2 and J usage is TRBJ2-3; TRBD2 matches at 8 bases. The CDR3 length is 15 residues. Germline V gives CDR1 LGHNA, CDR2 YNFKEQ. J gave up 6 bases and V 1 base, and 6 bases lay outside the gene matches. CDR3: CASSQVGGGMDTQYF. In nucleotides, the CDR3 is TGTGCCAGCAGCCAAGTAGGCGGGGGGATGGATACGCAGTATTTT.

The chain has TRBV4-3 and TRBJ2-7; the D is unclear. Germline CDR1 is LGHNA and CDR2 is YSLEER. There are 14 residues in the CDR3. Trimming removed 0 bases at V and 3 bases at J, with 9 bases between. DNA of the CDR3: TGCGCCAGCAGCCAAGAATTACGGATCTACGAGCAGTACTTC. Translation gives CASSQELRIYEQYF.

This clonotype was seen repeatedly, ten times or more. This rearrangement joins TRBV12-3 or TRBV12-4 to TRBJ2-7; TRBD1 agrees at 7 bases. V lost 0 bases and J lost 1; bases outside the gene matches: 3. The CDR3 length is 15 residues. CDR3 in amino acids: CASSLAAGGSYEQYF. The CDR3 nucleotides are TGTGCCAGCAGTTTAGCGGCAGGGGGATCCTACGAGCAGTACTTC.

V is TRBV7-9 and J is TRBJ2-5; D gene ambiguous. The CDR3 totals 14 residues. V was pared by 2 bases and J by 5 bases, with 12 bases between. Germline V gene sequence: CDR1 SEHNR, CDR2 FQNEAQ (reference sequence). The CDR3 protein is CASSLTLGSETQYF. As DNA, the CDR3 is TGTGCCAGCAGCTTAACTCTCGGGTCGGAGACCCAGTACTTC.

This clonotype was counted many times. This chain connects TRBV7-8 to TRBJ2-7; D gene ambiguous. The CDR3 runs to 15 residues. V was clipped by 5 bases and J by 6 bases, with 20 bases between them. Germline CDR1 SGHVS, CDR2 FQNEAQ. CDR3 DNA: TGTGCCAGCAGCAAAATGGTAGCAACCTCGGGCGAGCAGTACTTC. This gives the protein CASSKMVATSGEQYF.

CDR3 coding DNA: TGTGCCAGCTCCGGGCAGAATCGGTATGGCTACACCTTC. This sequence encodes CASSGQNRYGYTF. The rearrangement joins TRBV2 to TRBJ1-2, with D hard to call. The germline CDR1 and CDR2 sequences are SNHLY and FYNNEI. CDR3 length equals 13 residues. The ends were cut back, 8 bases at V and 5 bases at J, with 15 bases in the middle.

V gene TRBV24-1 combines with J gene TRBJ1-2; 7 bases match TRBD1. The CDR3 length is 15 residues. Germline CDR1 KGHDR, CDR2 SFDVKD. Trimming took 2 bases from V and 1 from J; bases not matched to a gene: 3. The CDR3 sequence: CATSDYNRGNYGYTF. CDR3 in DNA: TGTGCCACCAGTGATTACAACAGGGGTAACTATGGCTACACCTTC.

This clonotype was observed a few times. The chain links TRBV19 to TRBJ2-4; TRBD2 aligns across 8 bases. Unmatched junction bases numbered 3, after V lost 1 base and J lost 13 bases. From germline, CDR1 is LNHDA and CDR2 SQIVND (reference sequence). The CDR3 has 12 amino acids. The DNA for the CDR3 is TGTGCCAGTAGTATAGGCTCGGGGGGGCAGTACTTC. Protein: CASSIGSGGQYF.

The chain carries TRBV7-8 and TRBJ2-1, with 7 positions matching TRBD2. Germline trimming cut 6 bases from V and 10 bases from J; bases unmatched to any gene: 9. Germline values: CDR1 SGHVS, CDR2 FQNEAQ. The CDR3 covers 13 residues. DNA for the CDR3: TGTGCCAGCAGTTCCCGGGGGGTGAGGGAGCAGTTCTTC. Encoded protein: CASSSRGVREQFF.

This clonotype was observed at least ten times. The chain employs TRBV29-1 and TRBJ2-5; D not resolved. V was cut by 4 bases and J by 1 base, with 1 base left in between. The germline gives CDR1 SQVTM, CDR2 ANQGSEA. This CDR3 comprises 10 residues. Here the CDR3 DNA reads TGCAGCGTTGCCCAAGAGACCCAGTACTTC. Residues: CSVAQETQYF.

The chain combines TRBV6-2 or TRBV6-3 with TRBJ2-7; 9 nucleotides line up with TRBD1. J was trimmed by 2 bases and V by 10 bases; bases with no gene match: 6. CDR3 size: 13 residues. The germline V gene encodes CDR1 MNHEY and CDR2 SVGEGT. The CDR3 region is CAIIGQGTYEQYF. CDR3 coding DNA: TGTGCCATCATCGGACAGGGGACCTACGAGCAGTACTTC.

This clonotype was picked up a small number of times. The DNA for the CDR3 is TGTGCCAGTAGTAAAGGGCAGGGGGACTACGAGCAGTACTTC. Its protein is CASSKGQGDYEQYF. V gene TRBV19 combines with J gene TRBJ2-7; TRBD1 matches 7 bases. This CDR3 region has 14 residues. CDR1 is LNHDA, CDR2 SQIVND, per germline (reference sequence). J lost 3 bases, V lost 4 bases, and 6 bases had no gene match. Together with reference TRBV19 and TRBJ2-7, the CDR3 gives the full variable domain: DGGITQSPKYLFRKEGQNVTLSCEQNLNHDAMYWYRQDPGQGLRLIYYSQIVNDFQKGDIAEGYSVSREKKESFPLTVTSAQKNPTAFYLCASSKGQGDYEQYFGPGTRLTVT.

This clonotype has a count of ten or more. This chain's CDR3 is CASSLGTENQPQHF. The CDR3 nucleotides read TGCGCCAGCAGCTTGGGGACAGAAAATCAGCCCCAGCATTTT. The rearrangement joins TRBV5-1 to TRBJ1-5; TRBD1 is a possible D gene (6 bases). The V gene's germline CDR1 is SGHRS and CDR2 YFSETQ. The germline V and J ends were trimmed by 0 bases and 4 bases, with 8 bases remaining between them. The CDR3 contains 14 residues.

The chain is built from TRBV4-2 and TRBJ2-7; 10 nucleotides line up with TRBD2. V lost 3 bases to trimming and J lost 3 bases; unmatched junction nucleotides: 8. This CDR3 has 16 residues. The germline gives CDR1 LGHNA, CDR2 YNFKEQ. Here the CDR3 reads CASSHTALAGDYEQYF. CDR3 coding DNA: TGTGCCAGCAGCCATACTGCGCTAGCGGGGGACTACGAGCAGTACTTC.

J is TRBJ2-1 and V is TRBV11-1, with 7 bases identical to TRBD2. Germline lookup yields CDR1 SGHAT and CDR2 FQDESV (reference sequence). This CDR3 is built from 16 residues. The V gene end was trimmed by 1 base and the J gene end by 3 bases; junction bases not matched to a gene: 6. The CDR3 loop is CASSLVAGVDYNEQFF. CDR3 in DNA: TGTGCCAGCAGCTTAGTGGCGGGAGTAGACTACAATGAGCAGTTCTTC.

This clonotype has only a few counts. This sequence joins TRBV4-2 and TRBJ1-2; 8 positions agree with TRBD1. The CDR3 sequence is 17 residues long. Per germline, CDR1 LGHNA and CDR2 YNFKEQ. The trim removed 0 bases at V and 0 bases at J, leaving 6 bases unmatched. CDR3 sequence: CASSQDGGDRSNYGYTF. CDR3 bases: TGTGCCAGCAGCCAAGACGGGGGGGACAGGTCTAACTATGGCTACACCTTC.

This clonotype was observed many times. V gene TRBV7-9 combines with J gene TRBJ2-7; D perhaps matches TRBD1 (6 bases). The germline V gene has CDR1 SEHNR and CDR2 FQNEAQ (reference sequence). The CDR3 consists of 13 residues. V lost 3 bases, J lost 5 bases, and 11 bases lay in between. CDR3 in amino acids: CASSLAGGNEQYF. The CDR3, as DNA: TGTGCCAGCAGCTTGGCTGGGGGCAACGAGCAGTACTTC.

This rearrangement joins TRBV2 to TRBJ1-2, with unresolved D. The V end was cut by 5 bases, the J end by 2 bases, with 12 bases between. Germline V gene sequence: CDR1 SNHLY, CDR2 FYNNEI. This CDR3 region has 14 residues. The CDR3 loop is CASSLPSGNYGYTF. The CDR3 DNA reads as TGTGCCAGCAGTTTACCAAGCGGGAACTATGGCTACACCTTC.

The table lists this clonotype with a few counts. At one end, the junction sequence differs from germline, possibly due to a read error. This sequence joins TRBV19 and TRBJ2-3; the D gene could be TRBD1 or TRBD2 (5 bases each). In germline, CDR1 is LNHDA, CDR2 SQIVND (reference sequence). This CDR3 is 14 amino acids long. The CDR3, as DNA: TGTGCCAGTAGTATTCTGGCGCAGGGAGATGCGCAGTATTTT. Protein product: CASSILAQGDAQYF.

The chain has TRBV4-3 and TRBJ2-2; D remains ambiguous. The CDR3 is made up of 12 amino acids. V was pared by 2 bases and J by 5 bases, with 3 bases between. The V gene's germline CDR1 is LGHNA and CDR2 YSLEER. This CDR3 is CASSQQTGELFF. CDR3 coding DNA: TGCGCCAGCAGCCAACAAACCGGGGAGCTGTTTTTT.

This clonotype has ten or more counts. This chain links TRBV20-1 with TRBJ2-7, with D unresolved. Germline assignment: CDR1 DFQATT and CDR2 SNEGSKA (reference sequence). This CDR3 contains 11 residues. Trimming cost V 4 bases and J 2 bases, with 6 bases left between them. The CDR3 sequence is CSATITYEQYF. DNA of the CDR3: TGCAGTGCTACCATCACCTACGAGCAGTACTTC.

The chain employs TRBV2 and TRBJ2-5; 8 nucleotides agree with TRBD2. Per the germline V gene, CDR1 is SNHLY and CDR2 is FYNNEI. CDR3 length equals 15 residues. J lost 2 bases, V lost 7 bases, and 9 bases had no gene match. CDR3 DNA: TGTGCCAGCAAGTCGTTAGCGGGGAGACAAGAGACCCAGTACTTC. Amino acid sequence: CASKSLAGRQETQYF.

The chain employs TRBV27 and TRBJ2-3; D is unresolved. The CDR3 runs 13 residues. Germline-derived CDR1 and CDR2 are MNHEY and SMNVEV (reference sequence). Trimming cost V 3 bases and J 4 bases, with 8 bases left between them. CDR3 in amino acids: CASSFNGADTQYF. The DNA for the CDR3 is TGTGCCAGCAGTTTTAACGGAGCAGATACGCAGTATTTT.

In this sample, this clonotype turned up many times. The chain is built from TRBV2 and TRBJ1-1; TRBD1 is a possible D gene (5 bases). The V end lost 5 bases, the J end lost 4 bases, and 11 bases lay between the germline ends. The CDR3 length is 13 residues. Germline CDR1 SNHLY, CDR2 FYNNEI. Written as DNA, the CDR3 is TGTGCCAGCAGTACGGGGGGGGTCACTGAAGCTTTCTTT. It codes for CASSTGGVTEAFF.

The chain couples TRBV19 to TRBJ2-3; D is possibly TRBD1 or TRBD2 (6 bases each). The length of the CDR3 is 13 residues. Germline CDR1 and CDR2: LNHDA and SQIVND (reference sequence). Trimming pared 6 bases from V and 5 bases from J, leaving 12 bases between. CDR3 coding DNA: TGTGCCAGTAGCCTAAGGGGGGAAGATACGCAGTATTTT. As protein: CASSLRGEDTQYF.

This clonotype was detected a few times. The rearrangement joins TRBV2 to TRBJ2-3; no reliable D call. The CDR3 runs 15 residues. Germline loops: CDR1 SNHLY, CDR2 FYNNEI. Trimming left V 3 bases short and J 0 bases short, with 10 bases between. The CDR3 region is CASSDWQSSTDTQYF. In DNA form, the CDR3 reads TGTGCCAGCAGTGACTGGCAGAGCAGCACAGATACGCAGTATTTT.

This clonotype has at least ten counts. The chain carries TRBV7-2 and TRBJ2-7, with D tentatively TRBD1 (7 bases). The germline CDR1 and CDR2 sequences are SGHTA and FQGNSA. The CDR3 extends over 16 amino acids. The V end was cut by 7 bases, the J end by 5 bases, with 24 bases between. The CDR3: CASTSRKGQGGHEQYF. The DNA for the CDR3 is TGTGCCAGCACCTCACGCAAGGGGCAGGGGGGCCACGAGCAGTACTTC. Using reference TRBV7-2 and TRBJ2-7 for the parts outside the CDR3, the full variable domain is GAGVSQSPSNKVTEKGKDVELRCDPISGHTALYWYRQSLGQGLEFLIYFQGNSAPDKSGLPSDRFSAERTGGSVSTLTIQRTQQEDSAVYLCASTSRKGQGGHEQYFGPGTRLTVT.